This T cell receptor beta chain was obtained from a study of identifying expanded T cells in peripheral blood. Using immunoSEQ multiplex PCR, the repertoire was profiled, and TCRdb retains in-frame clones only, with some absent. In the table there are around 81,000 clones, more than 75% of which are singletons. Study results and limitations: Differentially abundant clones: roughly 1.2 between replicates, about 15 at approximately two weeks, 19 at four. Across healthy donors, higher total template counts meant significantly greater roughly two-week count variance.

Of note for this clone: Its antigen is as yet unknown.

This CDR3 has 15 amino acids. The V end was cut by 4 bases, the J end by 4 bases, with 19 bases between. Germline V gene lookup returns CDR1 SQVTM and CDR2 ANQGSEA. Healthy donors had no documented immune events, such as infections, while sampled. The sample taken for sequencing was blood. This clonotype was obtained from a person aged 18 to 75 in good health. The V gene is TRBV29-1, the J gene TRBJ1-1; D call uncertain. The chain's CDR3 is CSVATTAVASTEAFF. The CDR3 DNA is TGCAGCGTTGCGACGACTGCCGTGGCGAGCACTGAAGCTTTCTTT.